Below, 29 T cell receptor beta chains from the same sample are listed, as sequenced in a study of T cells in Graves' hyperthyroidism and ophthalmopathy. The CDR3 regions of TCR beta were amplified from RNA transcripts. TCR CDR3 underwent first-round RT-PCR with the HTBI primer set. Each CDR3 protein is one row after TCRdb ran MiXCR on the multiplex PCR reads. The top ten clones hold around 4.5% of a sample with about 610,000 distinct CDR3 sequences, around 15% of them seen once. The specimen was blood. The receptors derive from a woman in her thirties or forties with Graves' ophthalmopathy.

In this sample, this clonotype turned up many times. The chain recombines TRBV28 with TRBJ2-5; tentative D call: TRBD1 (6 bases). The V end was cut by 3 bases, the J end by 1 base, with 9 bases between. This CDR3 spans 14 amino acids. Looked up from germline, CDR1 is MDHEN and CDR2 is SYDVKM. CDR3 region: CASSLMGAQETQYF. DNA of the CDR3: TGTGCCAGCAGTTTGATGGGGGCCCAAGAGACCCAGTACTTC.

The chain couples TRBV28 to TRBJ2-5; 9 bases line up with TRBD1. The germline V gene has CDR1 MDHEN and CDR2 SYDVKM. The V gene end was trimmed by 10 bases and the J gene end by 4 bases; junction bases not matched to a gene: 10. The CDR3 totals 14 residues. The CDR3 reads CAITGTGILETQYF. The CDR3 DNA is TGTGCCATTACCGGGACAGGGATATTAGAGACCCAGTACTTC.

This clonotype has a count of ten or more. The chain combines TRBV20-1 with TRBJ1-1, with a weak D call TRBD1 (5 bases). Germline V gives CDR1 DFQATT, CDR2 SNEGSKA (reference sequence). V was cut by 0 bases and J by 2 bases, with 10 bases left in between. The CDR3 spans 14 residues. CDR3 loop: CSARDSDSNTEAFF. The CDR3 DNA reads TGCAGTGCTAGAGATTCTGACAGCAACACTGAAGCTTTCTTT.

The genes are TRBV18 and TRBJ2-5, with D perhaps TRBD1 (6 bases). The CDR3 length is 16 residues. Trimming left V 5 bases short and J 4 bases short, with 20 bases between. The germline V gene has CDR1 KGHSH and CDR2 LQKENI. The CDR3 sequence: CASSAYGIQGRETQYF. As DNA, the CDR3 is TGTGCCAGCTCAGCCTACGGGATTCAGGGGCGAGAGACCCAGTACTTC.

This clonotype was counted many times. The chain carries TRBV9 and TRBJ1-5; D unclear. The CDR3 is 13 residues long. V was pared by 0 bases and J by 11 bases, with 12 bases between. Germline V gene data show CDR1 as SGDLS and CDR2 as YYNGEE. CDR3 amino acids: CASSVDGRRAQHF. As DNA, the CDR3 is TGTGCCAGCAGCGTAGACGGGCGAAGGGCCCAGCATTTT.

This clonotype was seen a handful of times. The chain links TRBV11-2 to TRBJ2-5, with TRBD2 matching over 12 bases. The V gene end was trimmed by 1 base and the J gene end by 0 bases; junction bases not matched to a gene: 3. The CDR3 is 17 amino acids. Per the germline V gene, CDR1 is SGHAT and CDR2 is FQNNGV. The CDR3 nucleotides are TGTGCCAGCAGCTTAGGACGGACTAGCGGGAACCAAGAGACCCAGTACTTC. Encoded protein: CASSLGRTSGNQETQYF.

This clonotype was detected many times. The V call is TRBV15, the J call TRBJ1-3; D call uncertain. Germline V gene data show CDR1 as LNHNV and CDR2 as YYDKDF (reference sequence). The CDR3 has 17 residues. With 0 bases removed from V and 0 bases from J, the gap between germline ends came to 12 bases. CDR3: CATSRDLSLNSGNTIYF. Written as DNA, the CDR3 is TGTGCCACCAGCAGAGATCTCTCCCTGAACTCTGGAAACACCATATATTTT. The whole variable domain, remainder taken from reference TRBV15 and TRBJ1-3, is DAMVIQNPRYQVTQFGKPVTLSCSQTLNHNVMYWYQQKSSQAPKLLFHYYDKDFNNEADTPDNFQSRRPNTSFCFLDIRSPGLGDTAMYLCATSRDLSLNSGNTIYFGEGSWLTVV.

This clonotype was observed many times. This chain uses TRBV30 with TRBJ1-2; tentatively, D is TRBD1 (6 bases). Germline values: CDR1 GTSNPN, CDR2 SVGIG (reference sequence). Trimming took 0 bases from V and 6 from J, leaving 11 bases between them. The CDR3 covers 13 residues. The CDR3 protein is CAWSVSGEDGYTF. CDR3 DNA sequence: TGTGCCTGGAGTGTGTCAGGGGAGGATGGCTACACCTTC.

This clonotype has only a few counts. This chain links TRBV6-2 or TRBV6-3 with TRBJ2-7; 10 bases align to TRBD2. The CDR3 runs to 13 residues. After removal of 5 bases from V and 5 bases from J, the junction contained 3 bases not matched to a gene. Germline V gene lookup returns CDR1 MNHEY and CDR2 SVGEGT. This CDR3 reads CASSGTSDHEQYF. The CDR3 DNA reads as TGTGCCAGCAGTGGGACTAGCGATCACGAGCAGTACTTC.

The V call is TRBV15, the J call TRBJ1-3, with 8 bases that match TRBD1. From germline, CDR1 is LNHNV and CDR2 YYDKDF (reference sequence). There are 18 residues in the CDR3. With 3 bases clipped from V and 2 bases from J, the junction kept 12 bases outside the gene matches. The chain's CDR3 is CATSSRDRGVFPGNTIYF. The CDR3, as DNA: TGTGCCACCAGCAGTAGAGACAGGGGAGTCTTCCCTGGAAACACCATATATTTT.

This clonotype was found many times. The CDR3 nucleotides read TGTGCCAGCACCCCTCCGAACAAAAACATTCAGTACTTC. It specifies CASTPPNKNIQYF. This chain connects TRBV2 to TRBJ2-4, with D unclear. Germline values: CDR1 SNHLY, CDR2 FYNNEI. The V and J ends lost 7 bases and 3 bases respectively, with 10 bases between them. The CDR3 has 13 residues.

The chain carries TRBV6-2 or TRBV6-3 and TRBJ2-4; TRBD1 agrees at 8 bases. The V and J ends lost 4 bases and 11 bases, in that order; junction bases with no gene match: 7. The V gene's germline CDR1 is MNHEY and CDR2 SVGEGT. The CDR3 consists of 13 residues. The CDR3 coding sequence is TGTGCCAGCAGTTCAGACAGGGGATTTCTTCAGTACTTC. It codes for CASSSDRGFLQYF.

This clonotype has a count of ten or more. The chain recombines TRBV3-1 with TRBJ1-5; no firm D call. The CDR3 length is 12 residues. Germline values: CDR1 LGHDT, CDR2 YNNKEL (reference sequence). Trimming left V 2 bases short and J 5 bases short, with 4 bases between. The CDR3 spells CASSQSDQPQHF. The CDR3 coding sequence is TGTGCCAGCAGCCAATCTGATCAGCCCCAGCATTTT.

This clonotype was counted a few times. This chain connects TRBV6-1 to TRBJ2-5; TRBD2 might be the D (6 bases). The CDR3 consists of 13 residues. CDR1 MNHNS and CDR2 SASEGT come from the germline V gene. V lost 7 bases, J lost 4 bases, and 13 bases lay in between. The chain's CDR3 is CASKHSGLETQYF. The CDR3, as DNA: TGTGCCAGCAAACATAGCGGACTAGAGACCCAGTACTTC.

This clonotype has ten or more counts. The V call is TRBV11-2, the J call TRBJ2-4, with 11 bases aligning to TRBD2. Per the germline V gene, CDR1 is SGHAT and CDR2 is FQNNGV. Germline trimming cut 3 bases from V and 6 bases from J; bases unmatched to any gene: 4. The CDR3 extends over 15 amino acids. In DNA, the CDR3 is TGTGCCAGCAGCTTCCCCGGGACTAGCGGAAACATTCAGTACTTC. This translates into CASSFPGTSGNIQYF.

Ten or more counts support this clonotype. The chain combines TRBV12-3 or TRBV12-4 with TRBJ1-1, with 7 bases matching TRBD1. The CDR3 is made up of 15 amino acids. The V gene end was trimmed by 6 bases and the J gene end by 0 bases; junction bases not matched to a gene: 7. Here the CDR3 DNA reads TGTGCCAGCAGCACCGGGGACAGTCTGAACACTGAAGCTTTCTTT. Amino acid sequence: CASSTGDSLNTEAFF.

V usage is TRBV18 and J usage is TRBJ2-7; no clear D. The CDR3 covers 13 residues. Deletions cut 2 bases from V and 2 bases from J, with 7 bases between. CDR1 is KGHSH, CDR2 LQKENI, per germline. This CDR3 is CASSPAQTYEQYF. The CDR3 DNA reads TGTGCCAGCTCACCAGCCCAAACCTACGAGCAGTACTTC.

The table lists this clonotype with a few counts. The rearrangement links TRBV3-1 to TRBJ2-5, with TRBD1 as a possible D gene (6 bases). The CDR3 has 15 residues. Trimming cost V 5 bases and J 0 bases, with 13 bases left between them. Germline loops: CDR1 LGHDT, CDR2 YNNKEL (reference sequence). The CDR3: CASSKGVEYQETQYF. For the CDR3, the DNA is TGTGCCAGCAGCAAGGGGGTGGAGTACCAAGAGACCCAGTACTTC.

This clonotype occurred many times. A junction end diverges from the germline sequence, so it may reflect a read error. This rearrangement joins TRBV5-1 to TRBJ1-1; D might be TRBD1 (5 bases). CDR1 SGHRS and CDR2 YFSETQ come from the germline V gene. CDR3 length: 15 residues. The CDR3 loop reads CASSLDGLGGTEAFF. Here the CDR3 DNA reads TGCGCCAGCAGTTTGGACGGCCTTGGGGGGACTGAAGCTTTCTTT.

The gene calls are TRBV28 and TRBJ2-4, with D perhaps matching TRBD2 (5 bases). This CDR3 comprises 11 residues. The V end was cut by 8 bases, the J end by 7 bases, with 9 bases between. Germline CDR1 MDHEN, CDR2 SYDVKM. CDR3 sequence reads: CASGSDNIQYF. The DNA for the CDR3 is TGTGCCAGCGGGAGTGACAACATTCAGTACTTC.

This clonotype was recorded many times. The V call is TRBV10-3, the J call TRBJ2-7; D is perhaps TRBD2 (6 bases). The CDR3 extends over 15 amino acids. V lost 0 bases, J lost 2 bases, and 11 bases lay in between. Germline values: CDR1 ENHRY, CDR2 SYGVKD. The CDR3 here is CAISESVGGTYEQYF. The CDR3, as DNA: TGTGCCATCAGTGAGTCGGTGGGCGGGACCTACGAGCAGTACTTC.

This clonotype appeared many times. The chain combines TRBV19 with TRBJ1-5, with D uncertain. V lost 2 bases and J lost 0, with 5 bases in between. The CDR3 loop spans 14 amino acids. CDR1 is LNHDA and CDR2 is SQIVND in the germline V gene (reference sequence). CDR3 DNA sequence: TGTGCCAGTAGTATACTGTATAGCAATCAGCCCCAGCATTTT. Translation gives CASSILYSNQPQHF. Based on the CDR3 plus reference TRBV19 and TRBJ1-5, the full variable domain is DGGITQSPKYLFRKEGQNVTLSCEQNLNHDAMYWYRQDPGQGLRLIYYSQIVNDFQKGDIAEGYSVSREKKESFPLTVTSAQKNPTAFYLCASSILYSNQPQHFGDGTRLSIL.

At least ten counts were recorded for this clonotype. V usage is TRBV5-1 and J usage is TRBJ1-1; D gene unclear. CDR3 length equals 13 residues. V lost 3 bases and J 2 bases, leaving 8 bases between the germline ends. Germline values: CDR1 SGHRS, CDR2 YFSETQ. CDR3 sequence: CASSSNDNTEAFF. The CDR3 coding sequence is TGCGCCAGCAGCTCTAATGACAACACTGAAGCTTTCTTT.

There are many counts of this clonotype. The chain couples TRBV4-1 to TRBJ2-5, with D perhaps matching TRBD1 or TRBD2 (5 bases each). V lost 4 bases and J lost 5, with 11 bases in between. CDR3 length: 13 amino acids. CDR1 and CDR2 from the germline V gene are MGHRA and YSYEKL. CDR3 bases: TGCGCCAGCAGCCCCTGGGGCGGGGAGACCCAGTACTTC. Translation: CASSPWGGETQYF.

This clonotype was observed at least ten times. CDR3 nucleotide sequence: TGTGCCAGCAGTTTTACCGGGGGCTACACCTTC. This gives the protein CASSFTGGYTF. This rearrangement joins TRBV28 to TRBJ1-2; D gene uncertain. This CDR3 spans 11 amino acids. Trimming shortened V by 3 bases and J by 8 bases, and 7 bases separated the two germline ends. The germline gives CDR1 MDHEN, CDR2 SYDVKM.

In this sample, this clonotype turned up many times. Written as DNA, the CDR3 is TGTGCCAGCAGCGGTTTGAGTGGGAACACCGGGGAGCTGTTTTTT. It translates to CASSGLSGNTGELFF. V usage is TRBV11-2 and J usage is TRBJ2-2; no firm D call. Germline loops: CDR1 SGHAT, CDR2 FQNNGV. The CDR3 spans 15 residues. Trimming pared 5 bases from V and 1 base from J, leaving 11 bases between.

This clonotype has a count of ten or more. The V call is TRBV20-1, the J call TRBJ2-2; no clear D. The CDR3 has 13 residues. The germline V and J ends were trimmed by 0 bases and 6 bases, with 8 bases remaining between them. Germline V CDR1 and CDR2: DFQATT, SNEGSKA (reference sequence). CDR3 in amino acids: CSARDRSSGELFF. The DNA of the CDR3 is TGCAGTGCTAGAGATCGGTCATCCGGGGAGCTGTTTTTT.

At least ten counts were recorded for this clonotype. The chain combines TRBV7-8 with TRBJ2-7, with TRBD2 matching 11 bases. Losses at the gene ends were 7 bases for V and 1 base for J; bases not matched to a gene: 6. Germline V CDR1 and CDR2: SGHVS, FQNEAQ. This CDR3 is 15 amino acids long. This CDR3 reads CASNLLAGDSYEQYF. The CDR3 DNA reads as TGTGCCAGCAACCTACTAGCGGGGGATTCCTACGAGCAGTACTTC.

This clonotype was counted a few times. The rearrangement joins TRBV11-2 to TRBJ2-2; TRBD2 agrees at 7 bases. Germline V CDR1 and CDR2: SGHAT, FQNNGV. The CDR3 covers 14 residues. V shed 5 bases, J shed 6 bases, and the junction held 6 bases outside the gene matches. In nucleotides, the CDR3 is TGTGCCAGCAGCCCTAGCGGAGTGGCCGGGGAGCTGTTTTTT. Protein: CASSPSGVAGELFF.